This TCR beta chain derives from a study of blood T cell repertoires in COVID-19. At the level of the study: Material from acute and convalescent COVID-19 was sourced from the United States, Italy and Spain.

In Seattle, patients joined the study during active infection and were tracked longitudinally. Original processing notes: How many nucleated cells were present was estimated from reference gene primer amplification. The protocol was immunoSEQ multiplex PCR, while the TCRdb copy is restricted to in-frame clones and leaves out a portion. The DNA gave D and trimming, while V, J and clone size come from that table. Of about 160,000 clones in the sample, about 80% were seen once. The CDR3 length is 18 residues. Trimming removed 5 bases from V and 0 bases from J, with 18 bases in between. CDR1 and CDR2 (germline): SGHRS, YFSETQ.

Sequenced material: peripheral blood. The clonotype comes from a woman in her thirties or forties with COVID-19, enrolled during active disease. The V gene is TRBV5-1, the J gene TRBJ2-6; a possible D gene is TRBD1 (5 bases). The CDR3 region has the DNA TGCGCCAGCAGAACAGGACAAGGTCTAACCTCTGGGGCCAACGTCCTGACTTTC. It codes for CASRTGQGLTSGANVLTF.